Listed here are 30 T cell receptor beta chains from one sample, sequenced in a study of blood T cell repertoires in COVID-19 (dated by TCRdb to between 2020 and 2021). Libraries were made using the immunoSEQ multiplex PCR assay. TCRdb mirrors the immuneACCESS table, restricted to in-frame sequences. Some clones are absent from its copies; in checked studies, under half trace to an unresolved V gene, and the reason for the others is unknown. This sample comprises 60,000 or so clones, 70% to 90% of them detected only once. About 4.4% of the sample goes to the ten largest clones. Sequenced input: peripheral blood. The receptors were sampled from a man between 60 and 75 years old with acute or convalescent COVID-19.

V gene TRBV5-5 combines with J gene TRBJ1-4; a weak D match, TRBD1 (5 bases). The CDR3 totals 14 residues. V shed 2 bases and J shed 7 bases, with 12 bases lying between them. Germline values: CDR1 SGHKS, CDR2 YYEKEE (reference sequence). In DNA form, the CDR3 reads TGTGCCAGCAGCTTTCGTCAGGGAGGTGAAAAACTGTTTTTT. This translates into CASSFRQGGEKLFF.

The gene calls are TRBV30 and TRBJ1-1; D unresolved. Germline-derived CDR1 and CDR2 are GTSNPN and SVGIG (reference sequence). Trimming removed 3 bases at V and 3 bases at J, with 11 bases between. CDR3 length equals 13 residues. The CDR3 DNA reads TGTGCCTGGAGGCGGGTGTGGGACACTGAAGCTTTCTTT. Its translation: CAWRRVWDTEAFF. Filled out from reference TRBV30 and TRBJ1-1, the complete variable domain reads SQTIHQWPATLVQPVGSPLSLECTVEGTSNPNLYWYRQAAGRGLQLLFYSVGIGQISSEVPQNLSASRPQDRQFILSSKKLLLSDSGFYLCAWRRVWDTEAFFGQGTRLTVV.

The V gene is TRBV29-1, the J gene TRBJ2-1; 13 bases align to TRBD2. This CDR3 spans 15 amino acids. The germline gives CDR1 SQVTM, CDR2 ANQGSEA. The V gene end was trimmed by 3 bases and the J gene end by 4 bases; junction bases not matched to a gene: 3. CDR3 sequence: CSVDKGLAGYNEQFF. The CDR3, as DNA: TGCAGCGTTGATAAGGGACTAGCGGGGTACAATGAGCAGTTCTTC.

The J gene is TRBJ2-4, the V gene TRBV27; 8 bases fit TRBD1. The germline V gene encodes CDR1 MNHEY and CDR2 SMNVEV (reference sequence). CDR3 length equals 18 residues. Trimming removed 1 base from V and 2 bases from J; junction bases left unmatched: 10. The CDR3 DNA follows: TGTGCCAGCAGTTTATTGGTCGCACAGGGGGGTACCAAAAACATTCAGTACTTC. This gives the protein CASSLLVAQGGTKNIQYF.

The chain employs TRBV5-1 and TRBJ2-1, with 10 bases aligning to TRBD2. The CDR3 contains 16 residues. The V segment lost 2 bases and the J segment 1 base; nucleotides outside the gene matches: 3. Per germline, CDR1 SGHRS and CDR2 YFSETQ. CDR3 DNA sequence: TGCGCCAGCAGCTTCGTGGGACTAGCGTCCTACAATGAGCAGTTCTTC. It encodes CASSFVGLASYNEQFF.

This chain joins TRBV7-9 and TRBJ2-1, with D possibly matching TRBD2 (5 bases). This CDR3 comprises 18 residues. Trimming took off 5 bases at V and 0 bases at J, with 20 bases between the two ends. Germline lookup yields CDR1 SEHNR and CDR2 FQNEAQ (reference sequence). The CDR3 nucleotides read TGTGCCAGCAGCCCCGACCCCGGACGGAGGAGCTCCTACAATGAGCAGTTCTTC. Protein: CASSPDPGRRSSYNEQFF.

This clone is medium-sized. The J gene is TRBJ2-1, the V gene TRBV4-1; possibly TRBD2 for D (5 bases). Germline V gene data show CDR1 as MGHRA and CDR2 as YSYEKL. The V and J ends lost 1 base and 7 bases respectively, with 11 bases between them. The CDR3 covers 14 residues. The CDR3 DNA is TGCGCCAGCAGCCAAGGCTTACGGGGAAATGAGCAGTTCTTC. Translating gives CASSQGLRGNEQFF.

The rearrangement links TRBV2 to TRBJ2-7, with 9 bases aligning to TRBD1. Per germline, CDR1 SNHLY and CDR2 FYNNEI. V lost 7 bases and J lost 5; bases outside the gene matches: 9. CDR3 length equals 14 residues. The CDR3 loop is CASIQQGARNEQYF. DNA of the CDR3: TGTGCCAGCATCCAACAGGGGGCGCGGAACGAGCAGTACTTC.

The chain carries TRBV5-1 and TRBJ2-2; TRBD2 agrees at 10 bases. Germline V lookup: CDR1 SGHRS, CDR2 YFSETQ. J was trimmed by 4 bases and V by 4 bases; bases with no gene match: 7. This CDR3 region has 16 residues. In DNA form, the CDR3 reads TGCGCCAGCAGCCCGCTAGCGGGAGTTGGCACCGGGGAGCTGTTTTTT. Protein product: CASSPLAGVGTGELFF.

The CDR3 region is CATVPRTSGSNEQFF. The CDR3 nucleotides are TGTGCCACCGTCCCCCGGACTAGCGGCTCCAATGAGCAGTTCTTC. The chain couples TRBV24-1 to TRBJ2-1, with 10 bases matching TRBD2. Germline V CDR1 and CDR2: KGHDR, SFDVKD. The CDR3 has 15 amino acids. V lost 9 bases, J lost 6 bases, and 10 bases stayed unmatched.

The J gene is TRBJ2-3, the V gene TRBV6-6; D not certain. The germline gives CDR1 MNHNY, CDR2 SVGAGI (reference sequence). Trimming stripped 8 bases from V and 2 bases from J, with 23 bases between. The CDR3 is made up of 17 amino acids. DNA of the CDR3: TGTGCCAGCCGTCTAACTCCCCCCGGGTCGCTCACAGATACGCAGTATTTT. It specifies CASRLTPPGSLTDTQYF.

This chain links TRBV11-2 with TRBJ2-2; TRBD1 matches 8 bases. Germline trimming cut 6 bases from V and 7 bases from J; bases unmatched to any gene: 13. This CDR3 contains 16 residues. Per the germline V gene, CDR1 is SGHAT and CDR2 is FQNNGV. The CDR3 here is CASRPLSGGWGGELFF. The CDR3 DNA reads TGTGCCAGCAGACCCCTCTCAGGGGGCTGGGGCGGGGAGCTGTTTTTT.

CDR3 in DNA: TGTGCCAGCAGTTACTCGAGGGGGACCTACGAGCAGTACTTC. Translated, it gives CASSYSRGTYEQYF. J is TRBJ2-7 and V is TRBV6-5, with a tentative D call TRBD1 (6 bases). CDR1 and CDR2 from the germline V gene are MNHEY and SVGAGI. The CDR3 length is 14 residues. Trimming took off 0 bases at V and 2 bases at J, with 8 bases between the two ends.

The rearrangement uses TRBV2 and TRBJ1-4; 9 positions match TRBD1. Germline CDR1 reads SNHLY; CDR2 reads FYNNEI. The CDR3 is 15 amino acids. The junction had 3 bases not matched to a gene; V was cut back by 3 bases and J by 4 bases. CDR3 amino acids: CASSEKTGGNEKLFF. The CDR3 coding sequence is TGTGCCAGCAGTGAGAAGACAGGGGGTAATGAAAAACTGTTTTTT.

The chain combines TRBV4-1 with TRBJ2-1, with D perhaps TRBD2 (5 bases). The V and J ends lost 4 bases and 7 bases respectively, with 11 bases between them. The CDR3 is made up of 13 amino acids. Germline values: CDR1 MGHRA, CDR2 YSYEKL. In nucleotides, the CDR3 is TGCGCCAGCAGCCGTGGGAGAGAGAATGAGCAGTTCTTC. Translating gives CASSRGRENEQFF.

Here the CDR3 DNA reads TGCGCCAGCAGCTTGGGGGACAGGGGCAATGAAAAACTGTTTTTT. Translating it yields CASSLGDRGNEKLFF. The chain carries TRBV5-1 and TRBJ1-4; TRBD1 matches 10 bases. The junction had 1 base not matched to a gene; V was cut back by 0 bases and J by 5 bases. Germline V CDR1 and CDR2: SGHRS, YFSETQ. The CDR3 has 15 residues.

The genes are TRBV4-1 and TRBJ2-2; D is possibly TRBD1 (5 bases). This CDR3 region has 14 residues. V lost 1 base to trimming and J lost 7 bases, with 10 bases between them. CDR1 and CDR2 (germline): MGHRA, YSYEKL. CDR3 sequence: CASSQVQGDGELFF. The CDR3 DNA sequence: TGCGCCAGCAGCCAAGTGCAGGGTGACGGGGAGCTGTTTTTT.

This chain links TRBV21-1 with TRBJ2-3; the table's D call, TRBD2, was not checked against the DNA. TRBV21-1 corresponds to a pseudogene. The CDR3 spans 19 residues. Here the CDR3 DNA reads TGTGCCAGCAGCAACCCCCGGGCGGGAGGGGATACGGGCACAGATACGCAGTATTTT. Its protein is CASSNPRAGGDTGTDTQYF.

The chain links TRBV5-1 to TRBJ2-3; 7 positions match TRBD2. This CDR3 is 15 amino acids long. V gave up 4 bases and J gave up 5 bases; unmatched junction bases: 10. Per the germline V gene, CDR1 is SGHRS and CDR2 is YFSETQ. The CDR3 here is CASSTPSAGVDTQYF. CDR3 DNA: TGCGCCAGCAGCACACCTAGTGCGGGGGTAGATACGCAGTATTTT.

This clone was seen at least ten times. This chain joins TRBV15 and TRBJ2-3, with TRBD2 matching 7 bases. The germline CDR1 and CDR2 sequences are LNHNV and YYDKDF (reference sequence). V lost 3 bases, J lost 2 bases, and 5 bases stayed unmatched. There are 15 residues in the CDR3. CDR3 in amino acids: CATSSGLADTDTQYF. CDR3 in DNA: TGTGCCACCAGCAGTGGTCTAGCGGACACAGATACGCAGTATTTT.

The gene calls are TRBV30 and TRBJ1-6, with 8 bases identical to TRBD1. Germline CDR1 is GTSNPN and CDR2 is SVGIG (reference sequence). Trimming took 8 bases from V and 7 from J; bases not matched to a gene: 10. The CDR3 is 14 amino acids. CDR3 sequence reads: CAAYNTGGNSPLHF. The CDR3 coding sequence is TGTGCCGCCTATAACACAGGGGGGAATTCACCCCTCCACTTT.

V gene TRBV7-3 combines with J gene TRBJ1-1; a possible D gene is TRBD1 (6 bases). Germline lookup yields CDR1 SGHTA and CDR2 FQGTGA. The CDR3 runs 16 residues. V was shortened by 4 bases and J by 5 bases, with 20 bases between the two germline ends. The CDR3 spells CASSSSSSGVGTEAFF. The CDR3 coding sequence is TGTGCCAGCAGCTCGTCCAGCTCAGGGGTCGGAACTGAAGCTTTCTTT.

The J gene is TRBJ1-2, the V gene TRBV19; 7 nucleotides agree with TRBD1. The V segment lost 6 bases and the J segment 6 bases; nucleotides outside the gene matches: 10. This CDR3 is built from 14 residues. CDR1 is LNHDA, CDR2 SQIVND, per germline (reference sequence). CDR3 DNA sequence: TGTGCCAGTAGCCGAATGACAGGGTGGAATGGCTACACCTTC. Protein product: CASSRMTGWNGYTF.

This rearrangement joins TRBV30 to TRBJ1-6; D remains unclear. The CDR3 consists of 12 residues. V was cut by 3 bases and J by 13 bases, with 13 bases left in between. CDR1 is GTSNPN, CDR2 SVGIG, per germline (reference sequence). The CDR3 bases are TGTGCCTGGAGAGACCCTAGTGAGCCCCTCCACTTT. Translated: CAWRDPSEPLHF.

This chain connects TRBV3-1 (or the pseudogene TRBV3-2) to TRBJ1-1; a possible D gene is TRBD1 (5 bases). Between the trimmed V and J ends, which lost 1 base and 6 bases, there was a span of 15 bases. CDR3 length: 15 residues. In germline, CDR1 is LGHDT, CDR2 YNNKEL (reference sequence). The CDR3 bases are TGTGCCAGCAGCCAAGGGTCCCGGTCGGGGGCTGAAGCTTTCTTT. Residues: CASSQGSRSGAEAFF.

DNA of the CDR3: TGTGCCAGCAGCCAATTCCTGGGGGGGCAGCCCCAGCATTTT. Translating gives CASSQFLGGQPQHF. The genes are TRBV3-1 (or the pseudogene TRBV3-2) and TRBJ1-5; a possible D gene is TRBD1 (5 bases). This CDR3 contains 14 residues. Trimming removed 2 bases from V and 7 bases from J, with 12 bases in between. Germline CDR1 LGHDT, CDR2 YNNKEL (reference sequence).

V and J are TRBV9 and TRBJ2-1; the match to TRBD2 covers 12 bases. This CDR3 is built from 17 residues. Looked up from germline, CDR1 is SGDLS and CDR2 is YYNGEE. J was trimmed by 0 bases and V by 4 bases; bases with no gene match: 5. The CDR3 DNA is TGTGCCAGCAGCCGGACTAGCGGGGCTTTCTCCTACAATGAGCAGTTCTTC. Translated: CASSRTSGAFSYNEQFF.

The gene calls are TRBV5-4 and TRBJ1-1; D not certain. Per germline, CDR1 SGHNT and CDR2 YYREEE (reference sequence). Between the trimmed V and J ends, which lost 2 bases and 0 bases, there was a span of 11 bases. The CDR3 covers 15 residues. CDR3 residues: CASSFSGPMNTEAFF. CDR3 nucleotides: TGTGCCAGCAGCTTTAGTGGGCCGATGAACACTGAAGCTTTCTTT.

The rearrangement joins TRBV7-9 to TRBJ2-1; 8 positions agree with TRBD2. The CDR3 covers 16 residues. V shed 5 bases and J 10 bases; nucleotides not matched to a gene: 16. Germline values: CDR1 SEHNR, CDR2 FQNEAQ (reference sequence). In nucleotides, the CDR3 is TGTGCCAGCAGCCCCGGCCCAGCGGGAGCCCCAAAGGAGCAGTTCTTC. Amino acid sequence: CASSPGPAGAPKEQFF.

J is TRBJ2-7 and V is TRBV19; 7 nucleotides align to TRBD1. CDR1 is LNHDA, CDR2 SQIVND, per germline (reference sequence). V gave up 5 bases and J gave up 3 bases; unmatched junction bases: 7. There are 14 residues in the CDR3. The CDR3: CASSPTGTVYEQYF. The CDR3, as DNA: TGTGCCAGTAGTCCTACCGGGACAGTCTACGAGCAGTACTTC.